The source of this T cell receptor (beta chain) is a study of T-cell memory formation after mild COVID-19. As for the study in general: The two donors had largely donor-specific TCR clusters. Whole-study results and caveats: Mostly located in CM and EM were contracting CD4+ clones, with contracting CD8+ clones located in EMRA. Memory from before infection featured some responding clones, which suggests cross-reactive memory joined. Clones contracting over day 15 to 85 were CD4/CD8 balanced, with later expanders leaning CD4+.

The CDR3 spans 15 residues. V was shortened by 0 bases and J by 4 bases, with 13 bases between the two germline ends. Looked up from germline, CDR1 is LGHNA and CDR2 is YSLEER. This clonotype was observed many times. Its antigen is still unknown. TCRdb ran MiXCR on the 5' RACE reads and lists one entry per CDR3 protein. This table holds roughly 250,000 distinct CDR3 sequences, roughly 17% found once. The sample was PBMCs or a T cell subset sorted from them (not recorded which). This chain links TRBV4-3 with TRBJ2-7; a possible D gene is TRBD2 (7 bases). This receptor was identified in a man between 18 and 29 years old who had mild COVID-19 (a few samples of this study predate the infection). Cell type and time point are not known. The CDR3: CASSQDMGGRYEQYF. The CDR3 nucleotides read TGCGCCAGCAGCCAAGATATGGGGGGGCGGTACGAGCAGTACTTC.